Sequencing of this T cell receptor (beta chain) was carried out in a study of cytomegalovirus exposure and HLA in healthy donors (dated by TCRdb to about 2017). Study-wide context: An earlier analysis of roughly 500 of the donors reported 276 Gb of sequence data and approximately 120 million unique TCR beta sequences obtained from some 200 million T cells. Roughly 300 gigabases of sequencing data and around 80 million unique TCR sequences made up an early release that covered approximately 650 HLA-typed donors. Among the roughly 390 genotyped donors, under 90% belonged to the genetic ancestry cluster associated with self-reported Caucasian donors. The aim of the study was to test whether cataloging public T cell receptors could identify signatures of past pathogen exposure. The T cell repertoires of under 750 subjects were profiled by immunosequencing and related to cytomegalovirus serostatus. A separate validation cohort of 100 to 150 different subjects was used in addition to the 666-subject first cohort. The study combined high-throughput TCR immunosequencing, statistical association of individual TCRs with disease status, and machine learning to predict cytomegalovirus infection status. To study patterns of TCR occurrence, a later analysis re-analyzed previously published TCR beta repertoires from around 700 donors and added high-resolution HLA genotyping. Rather than drawing on any new phenotypic data, the later analysis identified candidate immune exposures from TCR beta sequences and the way those sequences occurred across donors. To decide whether each TCR beta V gene segment behaved as functional or pseudogenic, an earlier analysis of some 580 of the donors relied on high-throughput TCR beta sequencing. Donor age, sex, ethnicity and CMV serostatus were compiled alongside the repertoire data. A later genetic analysis took genome-wide SNP genotypes for about three fifths of the roughly 700 donors and used that subset as a discovery cohort. Every discovery cohort repertoire had been produced on one sequencing platform. HLA typing covered class I and class II loci at four-digit resolution. Typing coverage varied by locus: 629-630 donors for A, B, C, DRB1 and DQB1; roughly 510 for DQA1; some 610 for DPA1; some 470 for DPB1. Because of strong linkage in the cohort, a few DR-DQ haplotypes were treated as single units for association and clustering. Among roughly 400 genotyped donors of the cohort, an average of around 250,000 unique TCR beta nucleotide sequences was sequenced per donor, of which roughly 17% were non-productive.

From the germline V gene (reference sequence), CDR1 is MNHEY and CDR2 is SMNVEV. After removal of 7 bases from V and 4 bases from J, the junction retains 10 bases not matched to a gene. Inclusive of the bounding cysteine and phenylalanine, the CDR3 is 15 residues long. Of the read, only the CDR3 DNA is kept; its 45 bases are in frame from base 1. The library was obtained by the immunoSEQ multiplex PCR assay. For the multiplex PCR, a mixture combining 60 forward primers for TCR Vbeta segments and 13 reverse primers for TCR Jbeta segments was used. The CDR3 region of rearranged TCR beta genes was amplified from genomic DNA with a multiplex PCR assay. The amplified TCR beta libraries were sequenced on the Illumina HiSeq System as 87-base-pair reads. From the authors' description of their analysis: A later analysis counted 65 million to 90 million unique TCR beta chains across the 650 to 800 repertoires, and some 12 million of these chains were shared by at least two donors. Raw reads were error-corrected and collapsed into unique sequences with a nearest-neighbor algorithm that merged closely related sequences to remove PCR and sequencing errors. Alignment of CDR3 sequences to IMGT reference sequences was used to assign V, D and J gene segments. For a sequence to be retained, a match of at least six nucleotides was required to both a V gene segment and a J gene segment. A rearrangement counted as productive if the CDR3 had no stop codons and remained in frame with V and J, and every other rearrangement counted as non-productive. Following IMGT convention, CDR3 was defined as the stretch from the second conserved V-encoded cysteine to the conserved J-encoded phenylalanine. In an earlier analysis of more than 550 of the donors, sequences lacking an unambiguous match to a single V gene segment were excluded. In an earlier analysis of around 590 of the donors, a V segment was called functional when productive rearrangements were above 56.7%, and segregating when the standard deviation between donors exceeded 5%. A statistical classification framework was built for diagnosing cytomegalovirus status from the catalog of TCR beta chain sequences. In a later analysis, TCR nucleotide sequences were compared against IMGT/GENE-DB human TR gene sequences so that V and J genes could be assigned. The TCRdist pipeline was used in a later analysis to assign CDR3 sequences and most-parsimonious VDJ recombination scenarios. A later analysis defined each TCR beta chain by its CDR3 amino acid sequence plus V-gene family, and excluded reads lacking a unique V-gene family. As a way to deal with suspected cross-contamination and a sequencing artifact, a later analysis dropped 592 nucleotide sequences that were highly shared and had low generation probability. In a later analysis, a clonal expansion index was calculated for each public chain from normalized within-repertoire ranks of inferred template counts. In a later analysis, generation probabilities were computed with a VDJ recombination model fitted to out-of-frame rearrangements, and the resulting probabilities were checked against IGoR. Hypergeometric tests were used in a later analysis to score TCR-TCR, TCR-HLA and TCR-CMV co-occurrence, with a repertoire-size bias correction applied to the TCR pairs. In a later analysis, false discovery rates were estimated by permuting HLA or CMV assignments 20 times. A later analysis grouped co-occurring TCRs with DBSCAN, adding TCRdist sequence similarity when clustering within HLA-allele-positive subsets. For co-occurrence clustering, repertoires with fewer than 30,000 or more than 120,000 public chains were excluded, along with five repertoires with anomalous nucleotide sharing. The source is immuneACCESS, and TCRdb retained only in-frame sequences with V and J called. Part of the clones is not carried over; for the studies checked, unresolved V genes explain less than half of this, and the remainder is unexplained. For V, J and clone size, that table is used; D and trimming come from the DNA. The sample data list roughly 43,000 clones, and about 60% of these were observed just once. The ten largest clonotypes hold roughly 8.9% of the sample.

Overall results and qualifications from the work: Compared with equally common non-associated chains, HLA-associated TCR beta chains in a later analysis were more clonally expanded and had lower generation probabilities. Some IMGT-functional V segments, including TRBV6-2 and TRBV6-3, could not be distinguished by the 87-base-pair reads and were therefore excluded. A later analysis reported that several top co-occurrence clusters appeared linked to parvovirus B19, influenza, CMV and Epstein-Barr virus. Compared with the roughly 600-donor mean, donors in an Asian-associated ancestry cluster had fewer N-insertions in productive TCRs, according to a later genetic analysis. The earlier analysis of some 540 of the donors excluded seventeen rarely observed V segments, including chromosome 9 orphons, because counts were too low. Linkage disequilibrium might explain the correlated functional status among segregating V segments, but an unknown experimental factor could not be ruled out. Because HLA typing was unavailable for some donors at each locus, only the typed subset was used in association tests. According to a later analysis, TCR association rates differed among HLA loci, with DRB1 alleles showing the most associated TCRs and HLA-C alleles showing the fewest. A later genetic analysis associated a missense DCLRE1C variant with V-gene and J-gene trimming of TCR beta chains, and an independent cohort replicated the association. In this cohort, only TCR beta chains were sequenced, and detectable features were limited by the absence of alpha or paired-chain data. The classifier was reported to diagnose cytomegalovirus status with high specificity and sensitivity in both the original and validation cohorts. The sequencing pipeline was judged likely to have produced a cluster of highly shared sequence variants as a technical artifact. A later analysis associated about 18,000 TCR beta sequences with specific HLA alleles at a false discovery rate of 0.05. Most CMV-associated TCR beta chains appeared to be HLA-restricted in a later analysis, and the HLA associations seemed to be driven largely by CMV exposure. For the cohort, immune exposure information was limited to CMV serostatus. According to the authors, the approach could potentially be generalized to other disease states and immunological phenotypes. In vitro tests confirmed that three of the cytomegalovirus-associated TCR beta chains recognize cytomegalovirus antigens. A further reported finding was that TCR beta sequences accurately predicted the HLA-A and HLA-B alleles for most subjects in the first cohort. An earlier analysis of roughly 570 of the donors showed that most TCR beta V segments appeared in productive rearrangements either about 90% or about 30% of the time, which broadly matched IMGT annotations. While some public TCRs were present in many individuals, most TCR sequences turned up only very rarely across donors. Assigning TCR associations to individual alleles was difficult when HLA alleles, especially DR and DQ, strongly co-occurred. Presence/absence analyses assumed roughly uniform sequencing depth across donors, an assumption that may not hold. The study gave a list of under 200 TCR beta chains associated with cytomegalovirus.

The cohort comprised approximately 700 healthy bone marrow donors. Cohort members were all nominally healthy when sampled, although unrecorded immune exposures were likely present. Of the 710 or so cohort members, 289 had a positive CMV serostatus and about 350 had a negative one, while no CMV serostatus was recorded for the donor. Every donor gave a peripheral blood sample, and the peripheral blood mononuclear cells from that sample were used for TCR beta sequencing. The Qiagen DNeasy Blood Extraction Kit was used to extract genomic DNA from the blood cell samples. About this clone itself: This clone's antigen is unknown. Base qualities are missing; no much larger clone stands one base away.

The chain is assembled from TRBV27 and TRBJ2-7; TRBD1 matches 10 bases in the middle. The receptor was isolated from a human donor in good health. Sequenced: PBMCs. The DNA sequence is given as TGTGCCAGCACCCCATCCGGGACAGGGGCTTACGAGCAGTACTTC. It translates as CASTPSGTGAYEQYF.